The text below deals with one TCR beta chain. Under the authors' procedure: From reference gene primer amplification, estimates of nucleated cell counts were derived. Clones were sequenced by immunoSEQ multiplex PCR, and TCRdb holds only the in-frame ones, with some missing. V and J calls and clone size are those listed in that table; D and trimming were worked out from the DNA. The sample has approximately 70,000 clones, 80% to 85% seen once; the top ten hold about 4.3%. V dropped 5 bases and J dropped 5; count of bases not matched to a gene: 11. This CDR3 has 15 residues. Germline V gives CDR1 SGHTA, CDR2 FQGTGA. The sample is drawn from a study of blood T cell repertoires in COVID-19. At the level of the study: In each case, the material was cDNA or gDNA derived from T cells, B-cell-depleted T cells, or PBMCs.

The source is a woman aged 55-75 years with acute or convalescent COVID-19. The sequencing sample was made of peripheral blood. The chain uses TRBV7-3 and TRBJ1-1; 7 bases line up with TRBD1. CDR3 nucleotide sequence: TGTGCCAGCAGCCTAGGTGGGGACAGAGAGACTGAAGCTTTCTTT. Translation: CASSLGGDRETEAFF.